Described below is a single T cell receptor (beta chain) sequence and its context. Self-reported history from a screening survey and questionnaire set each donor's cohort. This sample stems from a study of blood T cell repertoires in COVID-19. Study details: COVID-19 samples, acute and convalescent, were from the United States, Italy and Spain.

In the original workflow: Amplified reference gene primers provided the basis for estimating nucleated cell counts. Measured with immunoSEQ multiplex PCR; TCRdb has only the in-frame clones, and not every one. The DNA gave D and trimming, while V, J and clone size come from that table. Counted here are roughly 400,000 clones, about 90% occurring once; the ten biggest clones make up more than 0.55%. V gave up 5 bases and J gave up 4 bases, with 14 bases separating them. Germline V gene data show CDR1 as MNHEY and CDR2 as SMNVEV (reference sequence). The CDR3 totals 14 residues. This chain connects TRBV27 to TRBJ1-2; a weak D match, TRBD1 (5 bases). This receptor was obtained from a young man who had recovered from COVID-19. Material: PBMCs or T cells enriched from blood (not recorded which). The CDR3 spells CASSRIGAAYGYTF. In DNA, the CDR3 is TGTGCCAGCAGTAGGATTGGGGCAGCCTATGGCTACACCTTC.